The following is a T cell receptor beta chain sequence with its context. Its antigen is undetermined. The same CDR3 is also encoded by other DNA sequences in this sample. This sample is drawn from a study of shared clonotypes between healthy human individuals. The study, taken as a whole, reports: Collection of samples was limited to blood; tissue repertoires likely differ.

HIV-negative, healthy adults without recent acute infections or vaccinations were the donors. Original processing methods: ImmunoSEQ only sent back junction sequences with no quality scores, so filtering was done differently. TCRdb's table, derived via immunoSEQ multiplex PCR, lists solely in-frame clones and lacks some. V, J and clone size are taken as reported in that table, and D and trimming were inferred from the DNA itself. The table has hundreds of thousands of clones, over 60% seen once; the top ten hold around 12%. The CDR3 loop spans 16 amino acids. With 0 bases removed from V and 0 bases from J, the gap between germline ends came to 12 bases. Per germline, CDR1 SEHNR and CDR2 FQNEAQ (reference sequence).

The chain has TRBV7-9 and TRBJ2-7, with D perhaps matching TRBD2 (6 bases). Sequenced: PBMCs. The sequence was collected from a woman in her forties in good health. Some clones in this sample may be carry-over from other donors' samples. The CDR3 here is CASSLALAGSSYEQYF. For the CDR3, the DNA is TGTGCCAGCAGCTTAGCGCTTGCGGGAAGCTCCTACGAGCAGTACTTC.